These 25 T cell receptor beta chains were all obtained from the same sample, sequenced in a study of blood T cell repertoires in COVID-19. The data were produced by immunoSEQ multiplex PCR, yet TCRdb's version contains in-frame clones alone and is incomplete. The data contain some 290,000 clones, about nine tenths of them singletons. The sample taken for sequencing was peripheral blood. Receptors originate from a woman between 50 and 59 years old who had recovered from COVID-19.

The V and J genes are TRBV5-6 and TRBJ1-6; no clear D gene. This CDR3 has 14 amino acids. Germline V CDR1 and CDR2: SGHDT, YYEEEE. The V and J ends lost 7 bases and 10 bases respectively, with 18 bases between them. The CDR3 protein is CASAWREPSSPLHF. The CDR3 DNA follows: TGTGCCAGCGCCTGGAGGGAACCCAGCTCACCCCTCCACTTT.

The chain has TRBV20-1 and TRBJ1-4; no reliable D call. This CDR3 is 11 amino acids long. CDR1 and CDR2 (germline): DFQATT, SNEGSKA (reference sequence). The V end lost 6 bases, the J end lost 10 bases, and 12 bases lay between the germline ends. CDR3 DNA: TGCAGTGCACGGCAGGAAGGAAAACTGTTTTTT. Amino acids: CSARQEGKLFF.

In this sample, this clone turned up a few times. V is TRBV5-4 and J is TRBJ1-3; D remains unclear. The V gene's germline CDR1 is SGHNT and CDR2 YYREEE (reference sequence). Trimming shortened V by 0 bases and J by 4 bases, and 8 bases separated the two germline ends. The CDR3 totals 14 residues. The CDR3 here is CASSLGGLGNTIYF. The CDR3 DNA reads as TGTGCCAGCAGCTTGGGTGGGCTCGGAAACACCATATATTTT.

The chain recombines TRBV6-2 or TRBV6-3 with TRBJ2-5, with TRBD1 matching over 12 bases. This CDR3 has 19 residues. CDR1 and CDR2 from the germline V gene are MNHEY and SVGEGT. The ends lost 5 bases at V and 5 bases at J; junction bases unmatched: 18. For the CDR3, the DNA is TGTGCCAGCAGTCAACTCTCCGGGACAGGGGGCTTATTAACGGAGACCCAGTACTTC. Residues: CASSQLSGTGGLLTETQYF.

This chain uses TRBV5-6 with TRBJ1-1; 7 positions agree with TRBD1. Germline lookup yields CDR1 SGHDT and CDR2 YYEEEE. V trimming: 2 bases; J trimming: 8 bases; junction bases outside the gene matches: 12. This CDR3 has 15 amino acids. CDR3 bases: TGTGCCAGCAGCTTCCGGGACAGAGCGATGAGCGAAGCTTTCTTT. Protein product: CASSFRDRAMSEAFF.

The chain employs TRBV11-3 and TRBJ1-1; D not resolved. Per germline, CDR1 SGHNT and CDR2 YENEEA. The length of the CDR3 is 12 residues. The germline V and J ends were trimmed by 4 bases and 3 bases, with 6 bases remaining between them. This CDR3 is CASSYRDTEAFF. Written as DNA, the CDR3 is TGTGCCAGCAGCTACCGGGACACTGAAGCTTTCTTT.

This clone has only a few counts. V is TRBV19 and J is TRBJ1-2, with 10 bases matching TRBD1. Per the germline V gene, CDR1 is LNHDA and CDR2 is SQIVND (reference sequence). V lost 7 bases and J lost 2; bases outside the gene matches: 1. This CDR3 is 13 amino acids long. The CDR3 here is CASKGQGNYGYTF. For the CDR3, the DNA is TGTGCCAGTAAGGGACAGGGGAACTATGGCTACACCTTC.

J is TRBJ2-4 and V is TRBV6-2 or TRBV6-3, with 10 bases lining up with TRBD1. Germline CDR1 and CDR2: MNHEY and SVGEGT. V lost 5 bases to trimming and J lost 0 bases; unmatched junction nucleotides: 7. The length of the CDR3 is 17 residues. The CDR3 here is CASSLSTGGSAKNIQYF. The CDR3 nucleotides are TGTGCCAGCAGTCTCTCGACAGGGGGCTCAGCCAAAAACATTCAGTACTTC.

V gene TRBV7-2 combines with J gene TRBJ2-3; possible D gene TRBD1, 6 bases. Germline V gene lookup returns CDR1 SGHTA and CDR2 FQGNSA. V was pared by 1 base and J by 2 bases, with 10 bases between. The CDR3 has 15 amino acids. CDR3 region: CASSLVGQITDTQYF. The CDR3 region has the DNA TGTGCCAGCAGCTTAGTCGGACAGATCACAGATACGCAGTATTTT.

The chain uses TRBV29-1 and TRBJ2-2, with TRBD2 as a possible D gene (5 bases). Between the trimmed V and J ends, which lost 7 bases and 3 bases, there was a span of 12 bases. The CDR3 consists of 13 residues. The germline gives CDR1 SQVTM, CDR2 ANQGSEA. For the CDR3, the DNA is TGCAGCGCCCCTCATAGCGACACCGGGGAGCTGTTTTTT. Translating gives CSAPHSDTGELFF.

This rearrangement joins TRBV30 to TRBJ1-1; 9 nucleotides line up with TRBD1. This CDR3 has 17 amino acids. In germline, CDR1 is GTSNPN, CDR2 SVGIG (reference sequence). V gave up 2 bases and J gave up 10 bases; unmatched junction bases: 20. CDR3 region: CAWSRTGWGQGSDRAFF. The CDR3 DNA is TGTGCCTGGAGTAGAACGGGCTGGGGACAGGGTAGCGATCGAGCTTTCTTT.

CDR3 coding DNA: TGTGCCAGCAGCTTAACAGGGCCGGACGAGCAGTACTTC. Residues: CASSLTGPDEQYF. The chain combines TRBV7-8 with TRBJ2-7; D is possibly TRBD1 (6 bases). Deletions cut 2 bases from V and 5 bases from J, with 10 bases between. The CDR3 extends over 13 amino acids. In germline, CDR1 is SGHVS, CDR2 FQNEAQ.

The V call is TRBV28, the J call TRBJ2-7; 12 positions match TRBD1. After removal of 7 bases from V and 5 bases from J, the junction contained 6 bases not matched to a gene. Germline V CDR1 and CDR2: MDHEN, SYDVKM. The CDR3 sequence is 14 residues long. CDR3 in amino acids: CASTAGTGGDEQYF. The CDR3 DNA is TGTGCCAGCACGGCGGGGACAGGGGGCGACGAGCAGTACTTC.

V is TRBV10-1 and J is TRBJ2-5, with a possible D match to TRBD1 (6 bases). The CDR3 consists of 16 residues. V was cut by 4 bases and J by 1 base, with 16 bases left in between. Germline loops: CDR1 WNHNN, CDR2 SYGVQD (reference sequence). CDR3 nucleotide sequence: TGCGCCAGCAGTGTAAGTAGGACAGAGCTCCAAGAGACCCAGTACTTC. Protein sequence: CASSVSRTELQETQYF.

This clone has a handful of counts. The chain is built from TRBV20-1 and TRBJ2-5; TRBD2 is a possible D gene (6 bases). The CDR3 contains 16 residues. The germline V and J ends were trimmed by 3 bases and 5 bases, with 22 bases remaining between them. CDR1 is DFQATT, CDR2 SNEGSKA, per germline (reference sequence). DNA for the CDR3: TGCAGTGCTAGTGAGGGTGGCGGTTCTCGGGGGGAGACCCAGTACTTC. Translated, it gives CSASEGGGSRGETQYF.

The rearrangement uses TRBV7-8 and TRBJ1-1, with D tentatively TRBD1 (5 bases). The CDR3 has 14 amino acids. The V and J ends lost 5 bases and 12 bases respectively, with 22 bases between them. CDR1 SGHVS and CDR2 FQNEAQ come from the germline V gene. In DNA form, the CDR3 reads TGTGCCAGCAGCCGCCCGACAGAAGGGCTTCGTTCTTTCTTT. It translates to CASSRPTEGLRSFF.

The rearrangement links TRBV6-2 or TRBV6-3 to TRBJ1-1; 10 positions agree with TRBD1. Germline-derived CDR1 and CDR2 are MNHEY and SVGEGT. V lost 6 bases and J lost 2; bases outside the gene matches: 15. The CDR3 has 18 amino acids. CDR3 sequence (DNA): TGTGCCAGCAGCCTCGTCGACAGGGGGCGCACCCCAAACACTGAAGCTTTCTTT. It translates to CASSLVDRGRTPNTEAFF.

J is TRBJ2-5 and V is TRBV12-5, with D possibly matching TRBD1 (5 bases). The CDR3 extends over 12 amino acids. CDR1 and CDR2 (germline): LGHNT, FRNRAP. The V and J ends lost 9 bases and 5 bases respectively, with 13 bases between them. The CDR3 DNA reads TGTGCTAGCAGTCAGGGCTGGGAGACCCAGTACTTC. This sequence encodes CASSQGWETQYF. The full variable domain, rest sourced from reference TRBV12-5 and TRBJ2-5, is DARVTQTPRHKVTEMGQEVTMRCQPILGHNTVFWYRQTMMQGLELLAYFRNRAPLDDSGMPKDRFSAEMPDATLATLKIQPSEPRDSAVYFCASSQGWETQYFGPGTRLLVL.

The rearrangement links TRBV7-2 to TRBJ2-5, with D unresolved. Germline V CDR1 and CDR2: SGHTA, FQGNSA. Trimming took off 4 bases at V and 6 bases at J, with 12 bases between the two ends. This CDR3 contains 13 residues. CDR3 protein: CASSSGSRQTQYF. As DNA, the CDR3 is TGTGCCAGCAGCTCCGGGTCCCGGCAGACCCAGTACTTC.

CDR3 protein: CASLIRASYNEQFF. The CDR3 nucleotides read TGTGCCAGCCTCATCAGGGCCTCCTACAATGAGCAGTTCTTC. The chain is built from TRBV6-5 and TRBJ2-1; D is perhaps TRBD1 (5 bases). Trimming stripped 8 bases from V and 0 bases from J, with 11 bases between. CDR3 length equals 14 residues. Germline CDR1 is MNHEY and CDR2 is SVGAGI.

The V call is TRBV18, the J call TRBJ2-2, with TRBD1 identical over 9 bases. The CDR3 runs to 16 residues. After removal of 4 bases from V and 0 bases from J, the junction contained 3 bases not matched to a gene. Germline assignment: CDR1 KGHSH and CDR2 LQKENI. CDR3 nucleotides: TGTGCCAGCTCACAAAGGACAGGGGCGAACACCGGGGAGCTGTTTTTT. Its protein is CASSQRTGANTGELFF. Using reference TRBV18 and TRBJ2-2 for the parts outside the CDR3, the full variable domain is NAGVMQNPRHLVRRRGQEARLRCSPMKGHSHVYWYRQLPEEGLKFMVYLQKENIIDESGMPKERFSAEFPKEGPSILRIQQVVRGDSAAYFCASSQRTGANTGELFFGEGSRLTVL.

V gene TRBV5-1 combines with J gene TRBJ2-3, with 8 nucleotides matching TRBD1. The germline CDR1 and CDR2 sequences are SGHRS and YFSETQ. The CDR3 runs 14 residues. V trimming: 4 bases; J trimming: 8 bases; junction bases outside the gene matches: 9. This chain's CDR3 is CASSGGQGVATQYF. The DNA of the CDR3 is TGCGCCAGCAGCGGTGGACAGGGCGTTGCTACGCAGTATTTT.

The chain joins TRBV4-3 to TRBJ2-4; 12 nucleotides match TRBD2. With 4 bases clipped from V and 5 bases from J, the junction kept 6 bases outside the gene matches. The CDR3 extends over 16 amino acids. In germline, CDR1 is LGHNA, CDR2 YSLEER. CDR3: CASSRSSGGAQNIQYF. CDR3 bases: TGCGCCAGCAGCCGATCTAGCGGGGGGGCCCAAAACATTCAGTACTTC.

The chain employs TRBV5-6 and TRBJ2-1, with 7 bases identical to TRBD2. This CDR3 has 18 residues. With 4 bases clipped from V and 2 bases from J, the junction kept 15 bases outside the gene matches. Germline V CDR1 and CDR2: SGHDT, YYEEEE. The CDR3 loop is CASSIRLGPGLTYNEQFF. The CDR3 DNA is TGTGCCAGCAGCATACGCTTAGGGCCGGGACTAACCTACAATGAGCAGTTCTTC. The full variable domain, completed using reference TRBV5-6 and TRBJ2-1, is DAGVTQSPTHLIKTRGQQVTLRCSPKSGHDTVSWYQQALGQGPQFIFQYYEEEERQRGNFPDRFSGHQFPNYSSELNVNALLLGDSALYLCASSIRLGPGLTYNEQFFGPGTRLTVL.

This chain connects TRBV7-9 to TRBJ1-1; D gene uncertain. V was clipped by 7 bases and J by 6 bases, with 9 bases between them. There are 11 residues in the CDR3. Germline CDR1 reads SEHNR; CDR2 reads FQNEAQ (reference sequence). The CDR3 sequence is CASTLVSEAFF. CDR3 sequence (DNA): TGTGCCAGCACCCTAGTCTCTGAAGCTTTCTTT.